The 10 T cell receptor beta chains below were found in one sample sequenced in a study of blood T cell repertoires in COVID-19. Assay: immunoSEQ multiplex PCR; the TCRdb copy retains only in-frame clones and omits some. The table has roughly 180,000 clones, over 70% seen once. The sequencing input was PBMCs or T cells enriched from blood (not recorded which). The origin of the receptors is a woman between 40 and 55 years old with acute COVID-19.

The chain is built from TRBV9 and TRBJ2-5, with 14 bases identical to TRBD2. After removal of 5 bases from V and 5 bases from J, the junction contained 11 bases not matched to a gene. The length of the CDR3 is 17 residues. Per the germline V gene, CDR1 is SGDLS and CDR2 is YYNGEE. CDR3 in amino acids: CASRGLAGALGGETQYF. The CDR3 coding sequence is TGTGCCAGCAGGGGACTAGCGGGAGCCCTTGGGGGGGAGACCCAGTACTTC.

This clone was counted only a few times. The rearrangement joins TRBV25-1 to TRBJ2-3; D unresolved. The germline CDR1 and CDR2 sequences are MGHDK and SYGVNS. The CDR3 contains 12 residues. Trimming removed 6 bases at V and 2 bases at J, with 6 bases between. The CDR3 is CASSLNTDTQYF. For the CDR3, the DNA is TGTGCCAGCAGCCTTAACACAGATACGCAGTATTTT.

The V gene is TRBV3-1 (or the pseudogene TRBV3-2), the J gene TRBJ1-1; possible D gene TRBD1, 6 bases. CDR1 and CDR2 (germline): LGHDT, YNNKEL (reference sequence). CDR3 size: 13 residues. With 1 base removed from V and 8 bases from J, the gap between germline ends came to 11 bases. The CDR3 here is CASSQVRGAEAFF. CDR3 DNA sequence: TGTGCCAGCAGCCAAGTGCGGGGGGCCGAAGCTTTCTTT.

This chain uses TRBV3-1 (or the pseudogene TRBV3-2) with TRBJ2-6, with 11 bases matching TRBD2. With V trimmed by 4 bases and J by 3 bases, 8 bases remained unmatched. This CDR3 is built from 18 residues. Looked up from germline, CDR1 is LGHDT and CDR2 is YNNKEL (reference sequence). DNA for the CDR3: TGTGCCAGCAGCCCCCGATGGCTAGCGGGAGGTGGGGCCAACGTCCTGACTTTC. It is translated as CASSPRWLAGGGANVLTF.

V usage is TRBV29-1 and J usage is TRBJ1-1; 7 nucleotides line up with TRBD1. V gave up 6 bases and J gave up 4 bases; unmatched junction bases: 8. Germline loops: CDR1 SQVTM, CDR2 ANQGSEA. The CDR3 covers 13 residues. The CDR3 DNA reads TGCAGCGTCCCAACAGGGGCTGGCACTGAAGCTTTCTTT. Translated: CSVPTGAGTEAFF. Supplemented by reference TRBV29-1 and TRBJ1-1, the full variable domain reads SAVISQKPSRDICQRGTSLTIQCQVDSQVTMMFWYRQQPGQSLTLIATANQGSEATYESGFVIDKFPISRPNLTFSTLTVSNMSPEDSSIYLCSVPTGAGTEAFFGQGTRLTVV.

The chain couples TRBV11-3 to TRBJ2-3; 16 nucleotides line up with TRBD2. Per the germline V gene, CDR1 is SGHNT and CDR2 is YENEEA. The CDR3 consists of 15 residues. V was clipped by 5 bases and J by 12 bases; unmatched bases: 8. The CDR3 region is CASSERGLAGGPQYF. The CDR3 DNA follows: TGTGCCAGCAGCGAACGGGGACTAGCGGGAGGGCCACAGTATTTT. The full variable domain, its missing parts supplied by reference TRBV11-3 and TRBJ2-3, is EAGVVQSPRYKIIEKKQPVAFWCNPISGHNTLYWYLQNLGQGPELLIRYENEEAVDDSQLPKDRFSAERLKGVDSTLKIQPAELGDSAVYLCASSERGLAGGPQYFGPGTRLTVL.

This clone was seen a few times. The chain links TRBV30 to TRBJ1-1, with 7 positions matching TRBD1. The CDR3 has 13 amino acids. The junction had 7 bases not matched to a gene; V was cut back by 7 bases and J by 2 bases. CDR1 is GTSNPN and CDR2 is SVGIG in the germline V gene (reference sequence). The CDR3 DNA follows: TGTGCCTCAGGACAGGCCACAAACACTGAAGCTTTCTTT. Its translation is CASGQATNTEAFF.

This clone was recorded once. The chain is built from TRBV27 and TRBJ1-4, with D unresolved. The CDR3 spans 16 residues. The germline V and J ends were trimmed by 0 bases and 0 bases, with 8 bases remaining between them. Germline CDR1 reads MNHEY; CDR2 reads SMNVEV (reference sequence). The CDR3 nucleotides read TGTGCCAGCAGTTTATCAATCGCGGCAACTAATGAAAAACTGTTTTTT. Translated, it gives CASSLSIAATNEKLFF.

The chain links TRBV6-5 to TRBJ2-6; 7 nucleotides agree with TRBD2. Germline CDR1 reads MNHEY; CDR2 reads SVGAGI. V dropped 4 bases and J dropped 1; count of bases not matched to a gene: 4. The CDR3 runs 16 residues. The CDR3 sequence is CASSWTSSSGANVLTF. CDR3 sequence (DNA): TGTGCCAGCAGTTGGACTAGTTCTTCTGGGGCCAACGTCCTGACTTTC.

This clone has only one observation. The chain recombines TRBV2 with TRBJ2-5; a possible D gene is TRBD2 (5 bases). Germline V gives CDR1 SNHLY, CDR2 FYNNEI. The CDR3 contains 14 residues. V was trimmed by 10 bases and J by 4 bases, leaving 19 bases between them. DNA for the CDR3: TGTGCCATCCTGGGAGCGGTAGCCAGAGAGACCCAGTACTTC. Its protein product is CAILGAVARETQYF. Using reference TRBV2 and TRBJ2-5 for the parts outside the CDR3, the full variable domain is EPEVTQTPSHQVTQMGQEVILRCVPISNHLYFYWYRQILGQKVEFLVSFYNNEISEKSEIFDDQFSVERPDGSNFTLKIRSTKLEDSAMYFCAILGAVARETQYFGPGTRLLVL.